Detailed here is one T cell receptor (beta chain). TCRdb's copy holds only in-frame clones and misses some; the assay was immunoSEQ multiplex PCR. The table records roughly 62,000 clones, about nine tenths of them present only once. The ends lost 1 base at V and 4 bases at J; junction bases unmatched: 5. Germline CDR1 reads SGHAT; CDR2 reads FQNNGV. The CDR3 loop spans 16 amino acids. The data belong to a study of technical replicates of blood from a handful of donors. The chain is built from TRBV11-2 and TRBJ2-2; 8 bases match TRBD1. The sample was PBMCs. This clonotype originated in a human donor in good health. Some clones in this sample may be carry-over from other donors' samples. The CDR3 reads CASSLVGTGLTGELFF. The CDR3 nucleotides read TGTGCCAGCAGCTTAGTGGGGACAGGCCTCACCGGGGAGCTGTTTTTT.